This T cell receptor beta chain was sequenced in a study of cytomegalovirus exposure and HLA in healthy donors. With 60 Vbeta and 13 Jbeta primers, the PCR was carried out. Authors' analysis steps: There were 70 million to 95 million unique TCR beta chains by a later count, and some 11 million of them were shared. TCRdb's copy holds only in-frame clones and misses some; the assay was immunoSEQ multiplex PCR. D and trimming come from the DNA, and the V and J calls and clone size come from that table. This table holds some 110,000 clones. Study conclusions and caveats: Accurate predictions that matched the HLA-A and HLA-B alleles of most subjects were reportedly made from TCR beta sequences.

This CDR3 comprises 14 residues. The germline gives CDR1 SGDLS, CDR2 YYNGEE. V was pared by 3 bases and J by 4 bases, with 13 bases between. On this clone itself: Its cognate antigen is unknown.

Source material: PBMCs. This sequence joins TRBV9 and TRBJ2-5; maybe TRBD1 (6 bases). The sequence came from a man aged 30 to 45 in good health and CMV-seronegative. The CDR3 nucleotides are TGTGCCAGCAGCGCCGTCTTAGGGGGAGAGACCCAGTACTTC. Encoded protein: CASSAVLGGETQYF. The whole variable domain, filled in from reference TRBV9 and TRBJ2-5, reads DSGVTQTPKHLITATGQRVTLRCSPRSGDLSVYWYQQSLDQGLQFLIQYYNGEERAKGNILERFSAQQFPDLHSELNLSSLELGDSALYFCASSAVLGGETQYFGPGTRLLVL.